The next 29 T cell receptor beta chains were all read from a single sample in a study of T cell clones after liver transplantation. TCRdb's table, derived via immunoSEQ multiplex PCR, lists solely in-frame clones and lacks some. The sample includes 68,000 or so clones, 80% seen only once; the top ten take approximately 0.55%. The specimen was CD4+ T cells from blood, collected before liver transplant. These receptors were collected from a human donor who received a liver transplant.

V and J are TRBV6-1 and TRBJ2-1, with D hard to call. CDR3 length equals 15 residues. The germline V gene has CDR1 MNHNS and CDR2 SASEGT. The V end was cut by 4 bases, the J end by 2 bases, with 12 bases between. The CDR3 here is CASSVDRNPYNEQFF. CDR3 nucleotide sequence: TGTGCCAGCAGTGTTGACCGGAACCCCTACAATGAGCAGTTCTTC.

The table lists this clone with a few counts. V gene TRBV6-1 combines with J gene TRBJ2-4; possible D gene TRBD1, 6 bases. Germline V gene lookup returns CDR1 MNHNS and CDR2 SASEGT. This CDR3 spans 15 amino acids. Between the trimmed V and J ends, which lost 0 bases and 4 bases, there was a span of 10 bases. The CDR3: CASSEAITGKNIQYF. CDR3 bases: TGTGCCAGCAGTGAAGCCATCACAGGGAAAAACATTCAGTACTTC.

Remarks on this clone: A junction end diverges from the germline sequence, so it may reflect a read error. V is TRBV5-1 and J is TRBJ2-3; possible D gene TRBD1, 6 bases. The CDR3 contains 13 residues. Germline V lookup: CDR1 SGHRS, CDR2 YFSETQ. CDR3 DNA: TGCGCCAGCAGCTTACAGGGCACGGATACGCAGTATTTT. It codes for CASSLQGTDTQYF. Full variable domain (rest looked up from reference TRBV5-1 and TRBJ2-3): KAGVTQTPRYLIKTRGQQVTLSCSPISGHRSVSWYQQTPGQGLQFLFEYFSETQRNKGNFPGRFSGRQFSNSRSEMNVSTLELGDSALYLCASSLQGTDTQYFGPGTRLTVL.

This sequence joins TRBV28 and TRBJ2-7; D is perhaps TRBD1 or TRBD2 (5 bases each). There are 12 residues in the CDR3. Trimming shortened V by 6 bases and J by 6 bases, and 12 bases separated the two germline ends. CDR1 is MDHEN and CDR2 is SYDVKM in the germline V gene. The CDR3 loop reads CASRLGTSEQYF. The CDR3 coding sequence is TGTGCCAGCAGACTCGGGACGTCCGAGCAGTACTTC.

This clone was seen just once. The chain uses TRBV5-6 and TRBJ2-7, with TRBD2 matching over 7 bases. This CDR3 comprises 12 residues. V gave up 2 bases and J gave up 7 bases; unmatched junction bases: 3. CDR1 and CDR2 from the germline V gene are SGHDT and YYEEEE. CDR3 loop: CASSFRSGEQYF. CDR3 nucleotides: TGTGCCAGCAGCTTTCGTAGCGGGGAGCAGTACTTC. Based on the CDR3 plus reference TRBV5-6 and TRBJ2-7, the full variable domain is DAGVTQSPTHLIKTRGQQVTLRCSPKSGHDTVSWYQQALGQGPQFIFQYYEEEERQRGNFPDRFSGHQFPNYSSELNVNALLLGDSALYLCASSFRSGEQYFGPGTRLTVT.

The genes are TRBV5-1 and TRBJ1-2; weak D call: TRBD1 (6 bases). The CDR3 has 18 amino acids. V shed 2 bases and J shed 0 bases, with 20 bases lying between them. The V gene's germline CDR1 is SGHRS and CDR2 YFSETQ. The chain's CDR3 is CASSLVPVAGTTNYGYTF. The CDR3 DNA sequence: TGCGCCAGCAGCTTAGTGCCGGTAGCCGGGACAACTAACTATGGCTACACCTTC.

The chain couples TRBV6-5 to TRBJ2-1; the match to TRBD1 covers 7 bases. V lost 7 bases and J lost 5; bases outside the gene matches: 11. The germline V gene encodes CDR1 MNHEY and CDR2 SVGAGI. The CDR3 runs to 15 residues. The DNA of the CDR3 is TGTGCCAGCAAATTTGACAGGGCGACGAACAATGAGCAGTTCTTC. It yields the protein CASKFDRATNNEQFF.

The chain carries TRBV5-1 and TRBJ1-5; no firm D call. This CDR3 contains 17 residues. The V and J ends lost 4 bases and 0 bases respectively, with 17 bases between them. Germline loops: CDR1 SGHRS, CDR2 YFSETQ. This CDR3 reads CASSPDGPAYSNQPQHF. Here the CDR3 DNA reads TGCGCCAGCAGCCCCGATGGTCCTGCATATAGCAATCAGCCCCAGCATTTT.

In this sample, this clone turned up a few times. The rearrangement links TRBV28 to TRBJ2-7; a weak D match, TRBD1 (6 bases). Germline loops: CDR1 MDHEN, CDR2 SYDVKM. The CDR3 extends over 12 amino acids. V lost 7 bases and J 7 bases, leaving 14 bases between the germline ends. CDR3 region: CASNPGHTEQYF. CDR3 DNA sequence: TGTGCCAGCAACCCGGGACATACGGAGCAGTACTTC.

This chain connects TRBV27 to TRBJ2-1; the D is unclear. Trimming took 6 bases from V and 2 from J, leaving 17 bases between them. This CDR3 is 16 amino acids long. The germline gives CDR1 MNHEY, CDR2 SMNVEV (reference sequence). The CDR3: CASSFGNGGPYNEQFF. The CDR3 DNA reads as TGTGCCAGCAGCTTTGGAAACGGTGGCCCCTACAATGAGCAGTTCTTC.

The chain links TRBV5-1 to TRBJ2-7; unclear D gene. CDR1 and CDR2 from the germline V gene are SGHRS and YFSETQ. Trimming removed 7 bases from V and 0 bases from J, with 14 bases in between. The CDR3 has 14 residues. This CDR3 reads CASSGPPSSYEQYF. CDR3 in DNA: TGCGCCAGCTCCGGGCCTCCGAGCTCCTACGAGCAGTACTTC.

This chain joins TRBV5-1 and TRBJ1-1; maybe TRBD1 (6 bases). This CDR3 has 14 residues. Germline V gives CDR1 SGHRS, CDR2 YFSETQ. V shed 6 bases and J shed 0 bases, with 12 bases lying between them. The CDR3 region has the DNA TGCGCCAGCAATGAAGGGGGGGTGAACACTGAAGCTTTCTTT. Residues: CASNEGGVNTEAFF. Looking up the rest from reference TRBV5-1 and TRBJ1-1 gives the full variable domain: KAGVTQTPRYLIKTRGQQVTLSCSPISGHRSVSWYQQTPGQGLQFLFEYFSETQRNKGNFPGRFSGRQFSNSRSEMNVSTLELGDSALYLCASNEGGVNTEAFFGQGTRLTVV.

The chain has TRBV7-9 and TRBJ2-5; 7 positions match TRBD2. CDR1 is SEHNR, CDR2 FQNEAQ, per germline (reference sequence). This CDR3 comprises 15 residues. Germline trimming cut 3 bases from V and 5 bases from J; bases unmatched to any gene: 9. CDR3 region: CASSFFREGRETQYF. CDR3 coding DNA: TGTGCCAGCAGCTTTTTTAGGGAGGGGCGGGAGACCCAGTACTTC.

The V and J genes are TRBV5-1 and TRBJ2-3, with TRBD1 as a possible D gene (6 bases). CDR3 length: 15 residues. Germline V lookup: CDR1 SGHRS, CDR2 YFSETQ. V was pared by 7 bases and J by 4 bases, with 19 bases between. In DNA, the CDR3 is TGCGCCAGCGGAACAGGGACCTCTTTCGCAGATACGCAGTATTTT. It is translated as CASGTGTSFADTQYF.

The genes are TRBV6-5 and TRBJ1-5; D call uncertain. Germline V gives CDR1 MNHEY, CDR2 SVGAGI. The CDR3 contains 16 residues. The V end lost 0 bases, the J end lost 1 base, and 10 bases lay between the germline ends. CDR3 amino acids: CASSYSLAWSNQPQHF. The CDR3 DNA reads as TGTGCCAGCAGTTACTCCCTCGCATGGAGCAATCAGCCCCAGCATTTT.

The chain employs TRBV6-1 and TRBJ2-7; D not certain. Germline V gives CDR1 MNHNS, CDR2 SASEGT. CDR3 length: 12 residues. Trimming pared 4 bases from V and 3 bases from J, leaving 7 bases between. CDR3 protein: CASSGTVYEQYF. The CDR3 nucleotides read TGTGCCAGCAGTGGGACCGTCTACGAGCAGTACTTC.

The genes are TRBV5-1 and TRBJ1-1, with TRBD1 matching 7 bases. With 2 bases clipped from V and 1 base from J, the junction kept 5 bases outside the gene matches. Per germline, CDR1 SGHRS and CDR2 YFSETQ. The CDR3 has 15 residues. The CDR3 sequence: CASSLSGGGNTEAFF. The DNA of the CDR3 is TGCGCCAGCAGCTTATCAGGGGGTGGGAACACTGAAGCTTTCTTT. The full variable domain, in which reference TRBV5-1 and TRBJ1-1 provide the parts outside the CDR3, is KAGVTQTPRYLIKTRGQQVTLSCSPISGHRSVSWYQQTPGQGLQFLFEYFSETQRNKGNFPGRFSGRQFSNSRSEMNVSTLELGDSALYLCASSLSGGGNTEAFFGQGTRLTVV.

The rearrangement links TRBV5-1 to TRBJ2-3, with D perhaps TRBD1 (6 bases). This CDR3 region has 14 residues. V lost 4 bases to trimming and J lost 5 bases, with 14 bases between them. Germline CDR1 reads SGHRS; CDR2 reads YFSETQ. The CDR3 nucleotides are TGCGCCAGCAGCCTGAGACAGGTGGGAGATACGCAGTATTTT. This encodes CASSLRQVGDTQYF.

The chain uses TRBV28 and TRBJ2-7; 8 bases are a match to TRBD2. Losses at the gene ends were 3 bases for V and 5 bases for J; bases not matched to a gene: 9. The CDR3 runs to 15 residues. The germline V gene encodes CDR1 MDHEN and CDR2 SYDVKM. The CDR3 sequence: CASSLGTSGSDEQYF. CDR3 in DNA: TGTGCCAGCAGTTTGGGCACTAGCGGTTCGGACGAGCAGTACTTC. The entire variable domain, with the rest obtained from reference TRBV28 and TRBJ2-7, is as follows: DVKVTQSSRYLVKRTGEKVFLECVQDMDHENMFWYRQDPGLGLRLIYFSYDVKMKEKGDIPEGYSVSREKKERFSLILESASTNQTSMYLCASSLGTSGSDEQYFGPGTRLTVT.

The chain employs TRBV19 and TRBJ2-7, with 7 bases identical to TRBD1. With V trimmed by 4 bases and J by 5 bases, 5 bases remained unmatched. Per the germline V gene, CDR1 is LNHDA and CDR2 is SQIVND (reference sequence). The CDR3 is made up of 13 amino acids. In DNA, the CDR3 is TGTGCCAGTAGTAAGACAGGGCCCCACGAGCAGTACTTC. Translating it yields CASSKTGPHEQYF.

The CDR3 DNA sequence: TGTGCCAGCAGTTACTTCTCCCGGGGTGAGCAGTTCTTC. It encodes CASSYFSRGEQFF. The genes are TRBV6-5 and TRBJ2-1, with D maybe TRBD2 (5 bases). The CDR3 spans 13 residues. Germline V gene data show CDR1 as MNHEY and CDR2 as SVGAGI. V was clipped by 1 base and J by 9 bases, with 10 bases between them.

The CDR3 DNA is TGCGCCAGCAGCTTGTCAAACCCTAAAGATACGCAGTATTTT. Encoded protein: CASSLSNPKDTQYF. This chain connects TRBV5-1 to TRBJ2-3; D is undetermined. This CDR3 has 14 amino acids. CDR1 and CDR2 (germline): SGHRS, YFSETQ. The V end was cut by 1 base, the J end by 5 bases, with 11 bases between.

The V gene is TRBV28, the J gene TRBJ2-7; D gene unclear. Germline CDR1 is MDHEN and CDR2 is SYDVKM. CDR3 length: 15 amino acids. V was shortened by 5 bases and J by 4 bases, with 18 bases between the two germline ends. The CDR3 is CASSPPAIVAYEQYF. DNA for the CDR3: TGTGCCAGCAGTCCCCCGGCGATTGTTGCTTACGAGCAGTACTTC.

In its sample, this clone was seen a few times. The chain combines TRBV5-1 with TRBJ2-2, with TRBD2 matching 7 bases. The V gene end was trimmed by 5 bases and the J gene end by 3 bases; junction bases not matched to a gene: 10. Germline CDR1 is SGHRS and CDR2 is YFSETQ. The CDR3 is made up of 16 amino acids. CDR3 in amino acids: CASSYRGGSDTGELFF. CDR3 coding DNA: TGCGCCAGCAGTTACCGGGGCGGGAGCGACACCGGGGAGCTGTTTTTT. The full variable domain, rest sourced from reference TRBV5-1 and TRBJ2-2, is KAGVTQTPRYLIKTRGQQVTLSCSPISGHRSVSWYQQTPGQGLQFLFEYFSETQRNKGNFPGRFSGRQFSNSRSEMNVSTLELGDSALYLCASSYRGGSDTGELFFGEGSRLTVL.

The CDR3 reads CASSLATGLRAEAFF. DNA of the CDR3: TGTGCCAGCAGCTTAGCGACGGGACTCAGAGCTGAAGCTTTCTTT. This chain uses TRBV7-9 with TRBJ1-1; perhaps TRBD1 as D (5 bases). Looked up from germline, CDR1 is SEHNR and CDR2 is FQNEAQ (reference sequence). The V end lost 0 bases, the J end lost 6 bases, and 14 bases lay between the germline ends. There are 15 residues in the CDR3.

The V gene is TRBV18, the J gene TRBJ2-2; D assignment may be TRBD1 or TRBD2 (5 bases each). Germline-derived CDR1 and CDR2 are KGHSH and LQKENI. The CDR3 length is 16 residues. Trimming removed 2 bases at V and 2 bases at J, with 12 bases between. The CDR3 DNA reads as TGTGCCAGCTCACCAAGTTCGGGACCAAACACCGGGGAGCTGTTTTTT. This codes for CASSPSSGPNTGELFF.

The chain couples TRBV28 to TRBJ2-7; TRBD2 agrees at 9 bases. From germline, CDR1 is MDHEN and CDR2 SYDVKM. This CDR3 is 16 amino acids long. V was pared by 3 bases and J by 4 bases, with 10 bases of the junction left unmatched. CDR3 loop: CASSFNSGRSQYEQYF. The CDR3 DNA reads TGTGCCAGCAGTTTTAATAGCGGGAGAAGTCAGTACGAGCAGTACTTC.

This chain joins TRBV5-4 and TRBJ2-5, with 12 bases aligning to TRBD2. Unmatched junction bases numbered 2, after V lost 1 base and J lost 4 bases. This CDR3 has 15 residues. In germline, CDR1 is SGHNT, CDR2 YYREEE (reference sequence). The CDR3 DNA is TGTGCCAGCAGCTTGCCGGGACTAGCGGGAGAGACCCAGTACTTC. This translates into CASSLPGLAGETQYF. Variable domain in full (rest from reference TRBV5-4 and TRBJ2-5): ETGVTQSPTHLIKTRGQQVTLRCSSQSGHNTVSWYQQALGQGPQFIFQYYREEENGRGNFPPRFSGLQFPNYSSELNVNALELDDSALYLCASSLPGLAGETQYFGPGTRLLVL.

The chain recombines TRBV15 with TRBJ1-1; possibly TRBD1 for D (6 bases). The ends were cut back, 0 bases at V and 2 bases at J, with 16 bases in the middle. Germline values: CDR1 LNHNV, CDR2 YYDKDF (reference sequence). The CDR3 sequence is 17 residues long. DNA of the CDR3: TGTGCCACCAGCAGAGATGGGACAAGAGGTGGAAACACTGAAGCTTTCTTT. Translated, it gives CATSRDGTRGGNTEAFF.